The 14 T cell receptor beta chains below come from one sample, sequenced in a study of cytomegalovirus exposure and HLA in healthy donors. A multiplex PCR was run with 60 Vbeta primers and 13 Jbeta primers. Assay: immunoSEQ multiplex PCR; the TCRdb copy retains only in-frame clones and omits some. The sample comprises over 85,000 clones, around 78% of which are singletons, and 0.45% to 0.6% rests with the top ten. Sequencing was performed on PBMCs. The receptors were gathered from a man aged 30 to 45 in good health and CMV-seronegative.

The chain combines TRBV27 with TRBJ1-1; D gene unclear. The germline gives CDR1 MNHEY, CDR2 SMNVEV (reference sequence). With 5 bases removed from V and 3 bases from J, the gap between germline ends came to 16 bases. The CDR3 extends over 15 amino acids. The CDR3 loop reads CASSPTIISDTEAFF. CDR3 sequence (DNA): TGTGCCAGCAGTCCCACAATAATCTCTGACACTGAAGCTTTCTTT.

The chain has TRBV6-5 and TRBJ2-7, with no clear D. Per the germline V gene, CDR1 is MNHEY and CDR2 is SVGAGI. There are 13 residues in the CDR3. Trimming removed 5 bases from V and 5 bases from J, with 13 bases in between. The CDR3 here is CASSEKQLDEQYV. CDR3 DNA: TGTGCCAGCAGTGAAAAACAGCTCGACGAGCAGTACGTC.

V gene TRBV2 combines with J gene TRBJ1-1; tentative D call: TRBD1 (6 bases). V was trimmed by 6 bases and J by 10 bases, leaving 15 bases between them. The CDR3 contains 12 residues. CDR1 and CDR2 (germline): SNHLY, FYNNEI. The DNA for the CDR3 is TGTGCCAGCAGGGAGACAGGCGTCGGAGCTTTCTTT. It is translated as CASRETGVGAFF.

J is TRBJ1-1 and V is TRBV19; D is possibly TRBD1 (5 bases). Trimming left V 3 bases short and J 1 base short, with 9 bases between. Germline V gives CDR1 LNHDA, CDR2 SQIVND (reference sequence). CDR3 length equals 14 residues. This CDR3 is CASSMGQGNTEAFF. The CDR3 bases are TGTGCCAGTAGTATGGGGCAGGGGAACACTGAAGCTTTCTTT. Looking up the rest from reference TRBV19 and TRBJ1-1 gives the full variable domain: DGGITQSPKYLFRKEGQNVTLSCEQNLNHDAMYWYRQDPGQGLRLIYYSQIVNDFQKGDIAEGYSVSREKKESFPLTVTSAQKNPTAFYLCASSMGQGNTEAFFGQGTRLTVV.

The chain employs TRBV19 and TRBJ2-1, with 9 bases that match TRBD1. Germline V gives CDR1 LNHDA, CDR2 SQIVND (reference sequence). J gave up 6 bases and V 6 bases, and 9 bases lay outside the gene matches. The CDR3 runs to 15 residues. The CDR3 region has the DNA TGTGCCAGTAGCCACGCACAGGGGGCGCTCAATGAGCAGTTCTTC. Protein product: CASSHAQGALNEQFF.

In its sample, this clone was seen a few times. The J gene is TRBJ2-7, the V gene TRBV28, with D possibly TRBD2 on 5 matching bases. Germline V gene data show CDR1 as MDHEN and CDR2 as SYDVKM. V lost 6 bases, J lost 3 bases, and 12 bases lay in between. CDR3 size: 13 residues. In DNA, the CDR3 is TGTGCCAGCAGCTACGGACTGAACTACGAGCAGTACTTC. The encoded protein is CASSYGLNYEQYF.

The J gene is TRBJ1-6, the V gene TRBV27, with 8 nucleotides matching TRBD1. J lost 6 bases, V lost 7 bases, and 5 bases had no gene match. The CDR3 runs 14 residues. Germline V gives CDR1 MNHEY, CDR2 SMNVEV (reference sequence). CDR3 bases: TGTGCCAGCACCCTGGACAGGGTTAATTCACCCCTCCACTTT. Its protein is CASTLDRVNSPLHF.

CDR3 protein: CASSQGQGYQPQHF. The CDR3 DNA follows: TGCGCCAGCAGCCAAGGACAGGGGTACCAGCCCCAGCATTTT. V and J are TRBV4-1 and TRBJ1-5; 8 nucleotides match TRBD1. Losses at the gene ends were 1 base for V and 7 bases for J; bases not matched to a gene: 3. There are 14 residues in the CDR3. CDR1 is MGHRA, CDR2 YSYEKL, per germline.

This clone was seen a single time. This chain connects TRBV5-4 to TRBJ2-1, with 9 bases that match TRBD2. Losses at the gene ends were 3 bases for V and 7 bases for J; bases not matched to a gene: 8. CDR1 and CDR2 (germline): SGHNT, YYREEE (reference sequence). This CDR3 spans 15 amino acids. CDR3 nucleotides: TGTGCCAGCAGCTCGTTTAGCGGGAGACCGAATGAGCAGTTCTTC. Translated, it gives CASSSFSGRPNEQFF. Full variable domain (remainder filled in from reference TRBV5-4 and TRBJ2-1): ETGVTQSPTHLIKTRGQQVTLRCSSQSGHNTVSWYQQALGQGPQFIFQYYREEENGRGNFPPRFSGLQFPNYSSELNVNALELDDSALYLCASSSFSGRPNEQFFGPGTRLTVL.

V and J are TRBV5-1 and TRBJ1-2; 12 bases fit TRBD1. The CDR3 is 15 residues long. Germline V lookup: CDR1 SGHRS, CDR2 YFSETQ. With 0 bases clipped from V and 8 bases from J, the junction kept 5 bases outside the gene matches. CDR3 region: CASSLVAGTGGGYTF. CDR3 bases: TGCGCCAGCAGCTTGGTCGCCGGGACAGGGGGCGGCTACACCTTC.

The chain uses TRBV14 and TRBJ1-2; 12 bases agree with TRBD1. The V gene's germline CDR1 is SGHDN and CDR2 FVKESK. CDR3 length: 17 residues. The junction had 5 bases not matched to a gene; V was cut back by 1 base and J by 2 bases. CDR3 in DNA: TGTGCCAGCAGCCAAGGGGACAGGGGGCGCTTAAACTATGGCTACACCTTC. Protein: CASSQGDRGRLNYGYTF.

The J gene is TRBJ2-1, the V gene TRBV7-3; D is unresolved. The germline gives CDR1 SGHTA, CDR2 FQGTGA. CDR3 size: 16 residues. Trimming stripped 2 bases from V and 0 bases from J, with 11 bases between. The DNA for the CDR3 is TGTGCCAGCAGCTTACACAGTTTGAGCTCCTACAATGAGCAGTTCTTC. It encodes CASSLHSLSSYNEQFF. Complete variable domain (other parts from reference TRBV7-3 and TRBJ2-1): GAGVSQTPSNKVTEKGKYVELRCDPISGHTALYWYRQSLGQGPEFLIYFQGTGAADDSGLPNDRFFAVRPEGSVSTLKIQRTERGDSAVYLCASSLHSLSSYNEQFFGPGTRLTVL.

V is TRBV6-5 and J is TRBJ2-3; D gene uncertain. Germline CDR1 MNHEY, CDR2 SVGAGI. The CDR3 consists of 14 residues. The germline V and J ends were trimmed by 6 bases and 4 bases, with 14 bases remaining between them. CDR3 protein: CASSYTEFADTQYF. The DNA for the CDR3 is TGTGCCAGCAGCTACACAGAATTCGCAGATACGCAGTATTTT.

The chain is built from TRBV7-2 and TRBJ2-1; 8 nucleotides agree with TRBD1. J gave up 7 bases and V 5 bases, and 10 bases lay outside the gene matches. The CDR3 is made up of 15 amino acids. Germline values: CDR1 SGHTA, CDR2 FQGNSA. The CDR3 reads CASSPDRGPGNEQFF. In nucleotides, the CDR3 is TGTGCCAGCAGCCCCGACAGGGGACCGGGGAATGAGCAGTTCTTC.